This record covers a single TCR beta chain. Its matching antigen is unknown. This record belongs to a study of T-cell memory formation after mild COVID-19. This CDR3 region has 15 residues. In germline, CDR1 is LGHDT, CDR2 YNNKEL (reference sequence). Trimming took off 3 bases at V and 5 bases at J, with 11 bases between the two ends. TCR alpha and TCR beta cDNA libraries carrying sample barcodes and UMIs were produced by 5'RACE using constant-segment primers. TCRdb called the 5' RACE reads again in MiXCR, with one record for every CDR3 protein. The sample has some 300,000 distinct CDR3 sequences, 20% to 25% seen once. Study observations and caveats: Memory sampled before infection contained some responding clones, suggesting cross-reactive memory joined. Day 15 to 85 contracting clones showed balanced CD4/CD8; later expanders leaned CD4+.

The sequence came from a man aged 18-30 years who had mild COVID-19 (a few samples of this study predate the infection). Cell type and time point are not known. Material: PBMCs or a T cell subset sorted from them (not recorded which). The rearrangement joins TRBV3-1 to TRBJ1-6; TRBD1 might be the D (5 bases). CDR3 DNA sequence: TGTGCCAGCAGCCAGGGGGAGGGTCATAATTCACCCCTCCACTTT. Translated: CASSQGEGHNSPLHF.